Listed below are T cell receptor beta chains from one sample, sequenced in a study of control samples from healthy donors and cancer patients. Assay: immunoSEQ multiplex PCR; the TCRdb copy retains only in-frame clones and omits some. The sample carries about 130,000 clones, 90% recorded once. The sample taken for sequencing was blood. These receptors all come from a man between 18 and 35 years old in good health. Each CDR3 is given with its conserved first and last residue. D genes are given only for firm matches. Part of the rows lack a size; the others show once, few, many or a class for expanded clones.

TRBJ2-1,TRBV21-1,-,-,CASSLKREGTSYNEQFF,TGTGCCAGCAGCCTTAAGCGGGAGGGTACCTCCTACAATGAGCAGTTCTTC
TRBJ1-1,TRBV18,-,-,CASSLGGIENTEAFF,TGTGCCAGCTCACTAGGGGGTATCGAGAACACTGAAGCTTTCTTT
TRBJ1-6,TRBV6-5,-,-,CASLDSVYSPLHF,TGTGCCAGCCTGGACAGCGTATATTCACCCCTCCACTTT
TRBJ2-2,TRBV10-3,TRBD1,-,CAIKTTGSVTGELFF,TGTGCCATCAAGACGACAGGGTCGGTCACCGGGGAGCTGTTTTTT
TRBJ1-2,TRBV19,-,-,CASEDGAFPYGYTF,TGTGCCAGTGAAGACGGCGCCTTTCCCTATGGCTACACCTTC
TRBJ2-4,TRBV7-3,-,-,CASSEGGAKNIQYF,TGTGCCAGCAGCGAAGGTGGAGCCAAAAACATTCAGTACTTC
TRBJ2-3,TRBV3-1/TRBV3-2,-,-,CASSQDLTDTQYF,TGTGCCAGCAGCCAAGATCTCACAGATACGCAGTATTTT
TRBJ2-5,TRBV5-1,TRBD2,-,CASSLRVLAGGEETQYF,TGCGCCAGCAGCTTGAGGGTGTTGGCGGGAGGGGAAGAGACCCAGTACTTC
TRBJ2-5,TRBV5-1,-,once,CASSSQETQYF,TGCGCCAGCAGCTCCCAAGAGACCCAGTACTTC
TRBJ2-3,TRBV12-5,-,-,CASGFGDTQYF,TGTGCTAGTGGTTTCGGTGATACGCAGTATTTT
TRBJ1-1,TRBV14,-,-,CASSPKRTETMNTEAFF,TGTGCCAGCAGCCCAAAGAGAACAGAAACCATGAACACTGAAGCTTTCTTT
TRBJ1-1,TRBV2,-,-,CASRDDSNTEAFF,TGTGCCAGCAGAGATGACTCTAACACTGAAGCTTTCTTT
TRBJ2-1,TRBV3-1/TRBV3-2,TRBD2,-,CASRPKRETNEQFF,TGTGCCAGCAGGCCGAAGCGGGAGACCAATGAGCAGTTCTTC
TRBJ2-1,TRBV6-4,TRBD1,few,CASSPSTGNYNEQFF,TGTGCCAGCAGTCCGTCGACAGGGAACTACAATGAGCAGTTCTTC
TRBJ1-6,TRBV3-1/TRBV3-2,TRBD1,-,CASSQGQGVSPLHF,TGTGCCAGCAGCCAAGGACAGGGAGTTTCACCCCTCCACTTT
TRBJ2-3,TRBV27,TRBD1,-,CASSANTGVSTDTQYF,TGTGCCAGCAGTGCGAACACAGGGGTCAGCACAGATACGCAGTATTTT
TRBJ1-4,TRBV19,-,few,CASSTTGPGEKLFF,TGTGCCAGTAGTACTACAGGGCCAGGAGAAAAACTGTTTTTT
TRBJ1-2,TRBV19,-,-,CASRTGSGGYTF,TGTGCCAGTAGAACAGGGAGCGGGGGCTACACCTTC
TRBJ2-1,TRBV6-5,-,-,CASSYRQFSYNEQFF,TGTGCCAGCAGTTACCGACAGTTCTCCTACAATGAGCAGTTCTTC
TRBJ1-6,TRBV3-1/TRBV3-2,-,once,CASSQDGTGSNSPLHF,TGTGCCAGCAGCCAAGATGGTACAGGGAGTAATTCACCCCTCCACTTT